The clone carrying this T cell receptor beta chain was counted at least ten times. The sample belongs to a study of neurological immune-mediated disorders. The CDR3 has 15 residues. The V gene's germline CDR1 is MNHEY and CDR2 SMNVEV (reference sequence). V was shortened by 5 bases and J by 0 bases, with 11 bases between the two germline ends. Synthesis of cDNA was carried out by template-switch 5'RACE. The reaction used 10-nucleotide random UMIs. From the 5' RACE reads, TCRdb called clonotypes with MiXCR, one entry per CDR3 protein. Among 18,000 or so distinct CDR3 sequences listed, about 10% were seen once.

The clonotype comes from a woman in her fifties or sixties in good health. Sequences were obtained from CD8+ T cells from blood. This sequence joins TRBV27 and TRBJ1-5; tentative D call: TRBD1 (5 bases). As DNA, the CDR3 is TGTGCCAGCAGTCTCGGGACGGATAGCAATCAGCCCCAGCATTTT. This codes for CASSLGTDSNQPQHF.